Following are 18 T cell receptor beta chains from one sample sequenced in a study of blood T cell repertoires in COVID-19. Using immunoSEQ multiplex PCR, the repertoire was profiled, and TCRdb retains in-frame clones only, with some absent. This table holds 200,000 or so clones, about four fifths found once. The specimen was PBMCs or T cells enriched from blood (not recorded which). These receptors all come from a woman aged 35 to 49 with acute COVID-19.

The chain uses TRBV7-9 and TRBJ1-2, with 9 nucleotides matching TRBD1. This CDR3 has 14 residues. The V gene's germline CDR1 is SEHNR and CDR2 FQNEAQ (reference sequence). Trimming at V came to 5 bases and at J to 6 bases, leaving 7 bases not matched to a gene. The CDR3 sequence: CASSETTGGDGYTF. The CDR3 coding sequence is TGTGCCAGCAGCGAAACAACAGGGGGCGATGGCTACACCTTC.

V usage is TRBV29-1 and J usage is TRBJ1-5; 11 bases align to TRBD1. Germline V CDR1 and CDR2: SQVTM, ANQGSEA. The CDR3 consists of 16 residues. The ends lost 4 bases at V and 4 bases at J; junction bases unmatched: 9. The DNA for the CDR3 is TGCAGCGTTGCGGGGGACAGGGGGACAAGAAATCAGCCCCAGCATTTT. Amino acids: CSVAGDRGTRNQPQHF.

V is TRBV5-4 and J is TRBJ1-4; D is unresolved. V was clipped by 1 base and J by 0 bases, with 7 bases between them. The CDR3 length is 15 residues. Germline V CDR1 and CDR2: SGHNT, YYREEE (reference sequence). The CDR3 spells CASSLPGSTNEKLFF. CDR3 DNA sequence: TGTGCCAGCAGCTTGCCGGGGTCAACTAATGAAAAACTGTTTTTT.

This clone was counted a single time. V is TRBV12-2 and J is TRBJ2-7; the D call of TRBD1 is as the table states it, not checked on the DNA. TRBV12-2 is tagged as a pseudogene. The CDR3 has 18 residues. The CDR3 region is CASRLGVPGHGVLYEQYF. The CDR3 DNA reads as TGTGCAAGTCGCTTAGGGGTACCGGGACACGGAGTTCTCTACGAGCAGTACTTC.

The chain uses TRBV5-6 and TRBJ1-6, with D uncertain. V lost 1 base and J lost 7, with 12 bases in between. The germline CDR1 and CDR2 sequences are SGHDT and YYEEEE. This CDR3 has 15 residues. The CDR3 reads CASSLWRARNSPLHF. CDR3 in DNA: TGTGCCAGCAGCTTGTGGCGGGCACGCAATTCACCCCTCCACTTT. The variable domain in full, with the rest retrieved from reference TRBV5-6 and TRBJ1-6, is DAGVTQSPTHLIKTRGQQVTLRCSPKSGHDTVSWYQQALGQGPQFIFQYYEEEERQRGNFPDRFSGHQFPNYSSELNVNALLLGDSALYLCASSLWRARNSPLHFGNGTRLTVT.

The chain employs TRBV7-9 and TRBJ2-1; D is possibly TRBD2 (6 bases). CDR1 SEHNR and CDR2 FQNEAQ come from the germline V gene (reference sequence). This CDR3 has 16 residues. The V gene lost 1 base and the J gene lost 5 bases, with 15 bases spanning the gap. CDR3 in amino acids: CASSLVAGIRHNEQFF. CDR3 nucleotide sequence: TGTGCCAGCAGCTTAGTCGCGGGGATCCGTCACAATGAGCAGTTCTTC.

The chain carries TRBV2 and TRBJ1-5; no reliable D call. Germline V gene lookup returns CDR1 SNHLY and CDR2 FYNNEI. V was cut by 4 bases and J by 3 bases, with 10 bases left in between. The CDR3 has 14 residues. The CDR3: CASSGGTINQPQHF. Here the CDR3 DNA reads TGTGCCAGCAGTGGAGGCACAATCAATCAGCCCCAGCATTTT.

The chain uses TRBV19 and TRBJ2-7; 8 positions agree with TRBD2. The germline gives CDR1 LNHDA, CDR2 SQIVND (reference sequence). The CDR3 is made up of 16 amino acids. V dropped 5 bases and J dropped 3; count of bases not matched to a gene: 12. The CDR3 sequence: CASSSRGGSGGYEQYF. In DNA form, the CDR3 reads TGTGCCAGTAGTTCCCGGGGAGGAAGCGGGGGCTACGAGCAGTACTTC.

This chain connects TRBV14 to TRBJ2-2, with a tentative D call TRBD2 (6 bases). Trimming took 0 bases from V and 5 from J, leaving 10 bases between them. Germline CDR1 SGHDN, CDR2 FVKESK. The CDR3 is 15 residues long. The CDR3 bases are TGTGCCAGCAGCCAAGATGAGGGGAGGACCGGGGAGCTGTTTTTT. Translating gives CASSQDEGRTGELFF.

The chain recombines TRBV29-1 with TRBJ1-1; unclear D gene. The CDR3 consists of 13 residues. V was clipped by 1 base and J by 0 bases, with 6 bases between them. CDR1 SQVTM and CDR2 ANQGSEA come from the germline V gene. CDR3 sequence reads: CSVEGRMNTEAFF. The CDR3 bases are TGCAGCGTTGAAGGCAGAATGAACACTGAAGCTTTCTTT.

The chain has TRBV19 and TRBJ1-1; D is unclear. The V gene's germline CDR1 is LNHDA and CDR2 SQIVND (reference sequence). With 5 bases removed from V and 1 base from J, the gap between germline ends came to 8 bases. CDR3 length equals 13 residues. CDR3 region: CASSASQNTEAFF. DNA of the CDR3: TGTGCCAGTAGTGCCTCACAGAACACTGAAGCTTTCTTT. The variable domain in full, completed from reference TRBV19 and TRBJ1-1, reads DGGITQSPKYLFRKEGQNVTLSCEQNLNHDAMYWYRQDPGQGLRLIYYSQIVNDFQKGDIAEGYSVSREKKESFPLTVTSAQKNPTAFYLCASSASQNTEAFFGQGTRLTVV.

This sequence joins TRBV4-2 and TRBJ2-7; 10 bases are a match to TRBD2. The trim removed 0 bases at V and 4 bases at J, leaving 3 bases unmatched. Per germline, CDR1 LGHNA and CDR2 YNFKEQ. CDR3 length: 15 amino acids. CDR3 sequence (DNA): TGTGCCAGCAGCCAAGAGCTAGCGGGAGATTACGAGCAGTACTTC. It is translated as CASSQELAGDYEQYF.

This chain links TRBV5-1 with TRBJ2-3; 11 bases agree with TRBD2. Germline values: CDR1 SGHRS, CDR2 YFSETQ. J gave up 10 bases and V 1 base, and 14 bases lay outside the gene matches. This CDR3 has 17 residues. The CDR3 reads CASSLSATSGGGRAQYF. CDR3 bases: TGCGCCAGCAGCTTGTCGGCCACTAGCGGGGGCGGCCGAGCGCAGTATTTT.

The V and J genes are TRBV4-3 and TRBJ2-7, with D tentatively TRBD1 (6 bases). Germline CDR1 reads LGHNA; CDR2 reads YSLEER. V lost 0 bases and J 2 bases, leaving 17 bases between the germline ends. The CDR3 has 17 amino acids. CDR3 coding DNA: TGCGCCAGCAGCCAAGATACCCACAGGGTCGTTCCCTACGAGCAGTACTTC. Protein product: CASSQDTHRVVPYEQYF.

This CDR3 reads CASTYGQGWDQPQHF. The CDR3 coding sequence is TGTGCCAGTACCTATGGGCAGGGTTGGGATCAGCCCCAGCATTTT. V usage is TRBV19 and J usage is TRBJ1-5, with D tentatively TRBD1 (5 bases). CDR1 and CDR2 from the germline V gene are LNHDA and SQIVND (reference sequence). V dropped 7 bases and J dropped 5 bases, with 18 bases sitting between them. CDR3 length: 15 residues.

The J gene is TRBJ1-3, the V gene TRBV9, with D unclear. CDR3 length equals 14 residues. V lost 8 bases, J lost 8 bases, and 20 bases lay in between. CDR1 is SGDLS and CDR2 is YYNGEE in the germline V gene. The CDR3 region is CASSLGTQVDTIYF. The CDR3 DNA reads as TGTGCCAGTTCACTAGGCACCCAGGTGGACACCATATATTTT.

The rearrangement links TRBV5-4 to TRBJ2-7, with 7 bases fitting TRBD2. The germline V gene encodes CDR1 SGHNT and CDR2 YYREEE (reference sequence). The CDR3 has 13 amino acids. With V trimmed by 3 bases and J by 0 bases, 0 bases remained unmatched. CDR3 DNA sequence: TGTGCCAGCAGCTGGGACTACTCCTACGAGCAGTACTTC. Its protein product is CASSWDYSYEQYF.

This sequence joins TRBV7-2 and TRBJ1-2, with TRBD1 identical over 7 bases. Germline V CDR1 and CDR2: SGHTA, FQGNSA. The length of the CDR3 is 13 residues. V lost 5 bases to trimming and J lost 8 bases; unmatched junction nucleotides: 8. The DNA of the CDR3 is TGTGCCAGCAGCGGGACAGTATTTCTGGGCTACACCTTC. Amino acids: CASSGTVFLGYTF.